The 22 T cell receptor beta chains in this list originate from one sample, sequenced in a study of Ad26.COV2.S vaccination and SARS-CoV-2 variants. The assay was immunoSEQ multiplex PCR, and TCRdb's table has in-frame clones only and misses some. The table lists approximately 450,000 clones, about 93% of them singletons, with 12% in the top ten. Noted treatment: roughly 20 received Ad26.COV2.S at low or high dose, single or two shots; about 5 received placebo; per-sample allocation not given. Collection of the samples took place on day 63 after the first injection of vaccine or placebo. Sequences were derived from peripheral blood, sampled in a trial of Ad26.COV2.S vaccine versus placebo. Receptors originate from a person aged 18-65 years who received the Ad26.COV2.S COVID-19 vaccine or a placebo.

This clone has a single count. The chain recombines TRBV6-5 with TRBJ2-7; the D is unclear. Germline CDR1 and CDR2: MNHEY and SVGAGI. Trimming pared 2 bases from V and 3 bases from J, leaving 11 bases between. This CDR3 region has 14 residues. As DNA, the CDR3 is TGTGCCAGCAGTTACGGAGAGGTGGGCTACGAGCAGTACTTC. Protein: CASSYGEVGYEQYF.

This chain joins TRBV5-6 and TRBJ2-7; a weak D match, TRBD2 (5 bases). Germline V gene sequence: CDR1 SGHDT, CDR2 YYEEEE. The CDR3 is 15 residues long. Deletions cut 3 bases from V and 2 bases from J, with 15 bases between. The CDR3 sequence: CASSSETGVTYEQYF. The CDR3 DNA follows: TGTGCCAGCAGCTCGGAAACCGGGGTTACCTACGAGCAGTACTTC.

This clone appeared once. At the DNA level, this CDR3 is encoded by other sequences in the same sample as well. This CDR3 reads CASSLANEQFF. In nucleotides, the CDR3 is TGTGCCAGCAGCTTAGCGAATGAGCAGTTCTTC. The chain couples TRBV7-9 to TRBJ2-1; D not certain. CDR1 and CDR2 from the germline V gene are SEHNR and FQNEAQ (reference sequence). CDR3 length: 11 residues. V dropped 0 bases and J dropped 7 bases, with 1 base sitting between them.

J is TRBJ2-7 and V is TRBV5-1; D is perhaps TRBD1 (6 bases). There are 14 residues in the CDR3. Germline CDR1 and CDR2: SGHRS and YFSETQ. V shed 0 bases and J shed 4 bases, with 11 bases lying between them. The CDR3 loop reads CASSLEGDQYEQYF. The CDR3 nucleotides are TGCGCCAGCAGCTTGGAGGGGGACCAGTACGAGCAGTACTTC. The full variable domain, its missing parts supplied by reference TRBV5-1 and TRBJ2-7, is KAGVTQTPRYLIKTRGQQVTLSCSPISGHRSVSWYQQTPGQGLQFLFEYFSETQRNKGNFPGRFSGRQFSNSRSEMNVSTLELGDSALYLCASSLEGDQYEQYFGPGTRLTVT.

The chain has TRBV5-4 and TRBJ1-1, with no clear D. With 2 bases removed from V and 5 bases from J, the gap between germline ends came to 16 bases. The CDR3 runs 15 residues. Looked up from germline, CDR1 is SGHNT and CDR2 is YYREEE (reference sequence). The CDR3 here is CASSFVGRDITEAFF. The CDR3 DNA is TGTGCCAGCAGCTTCGTCGGCAGAGATATTACTGAAGCTTTCTTT.

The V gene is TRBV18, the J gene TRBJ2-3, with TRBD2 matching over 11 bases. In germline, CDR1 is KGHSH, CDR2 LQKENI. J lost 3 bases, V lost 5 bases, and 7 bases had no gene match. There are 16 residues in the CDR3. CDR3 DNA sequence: TGTGCCAGCTCAACCCTACTAGCGGGGGATACAGATACGCAGTATTTT. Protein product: CASSTLLAGDTDTQYF. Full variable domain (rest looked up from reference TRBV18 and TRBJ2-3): NAGVMQNPRHLVRRRGQEARLRCSPMKGHSHVYWYRQLPEEGLKFMVYLQKENIIDESGMPKERFSAEFPKEGPSILRIQQVVRGDSAAYFCASSTLLAGDTDTQYFGPGTRLTVL.

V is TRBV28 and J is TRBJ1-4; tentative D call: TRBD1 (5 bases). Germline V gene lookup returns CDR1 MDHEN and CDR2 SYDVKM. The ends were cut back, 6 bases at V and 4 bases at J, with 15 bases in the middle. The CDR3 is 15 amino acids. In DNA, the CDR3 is TGTGCCAGCAGACCTAGGGGAACTTATAATGAAAAACTGTTTTTT. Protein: CASRPRGTYNEKLFF.

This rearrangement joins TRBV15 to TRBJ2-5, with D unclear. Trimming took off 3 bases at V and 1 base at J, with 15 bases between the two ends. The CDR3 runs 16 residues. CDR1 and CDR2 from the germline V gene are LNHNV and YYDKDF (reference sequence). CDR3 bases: TGTGCCACCAGCAGGGATGTTTGGCGGACCCAAGAGACCCAGTACTTC. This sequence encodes CATSRDVWRTQETQYF.

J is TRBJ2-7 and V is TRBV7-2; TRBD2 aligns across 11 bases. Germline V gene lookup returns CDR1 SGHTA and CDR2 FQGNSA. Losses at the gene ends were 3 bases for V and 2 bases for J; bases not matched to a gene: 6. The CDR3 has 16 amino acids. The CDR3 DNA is TGTGCCAGCAGCTTTGAACCGGGACTAGCGGCCTACGAGCAGTACTTC. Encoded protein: CASSFEPGLAAYEQYF.

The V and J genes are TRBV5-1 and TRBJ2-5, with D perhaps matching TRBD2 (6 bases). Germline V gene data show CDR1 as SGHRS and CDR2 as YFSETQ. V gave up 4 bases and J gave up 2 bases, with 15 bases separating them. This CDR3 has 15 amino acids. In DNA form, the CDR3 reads TGCGCCAGCAGCACGGGACTTTTAATACAAGAGACCCAGTACTTC. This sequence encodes CASSTGLLIQETQYF.

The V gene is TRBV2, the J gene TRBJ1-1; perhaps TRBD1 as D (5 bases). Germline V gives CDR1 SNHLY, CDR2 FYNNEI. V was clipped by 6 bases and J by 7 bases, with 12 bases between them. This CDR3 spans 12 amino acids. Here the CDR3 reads CASRGPGDEAFF. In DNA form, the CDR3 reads TGTGCCAGCAGAGGACCGGGGGATGAAGCTTTCTTT.

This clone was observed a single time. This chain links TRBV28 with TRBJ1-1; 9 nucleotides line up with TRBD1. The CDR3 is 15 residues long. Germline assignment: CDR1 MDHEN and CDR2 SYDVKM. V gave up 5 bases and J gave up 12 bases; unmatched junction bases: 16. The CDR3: CASSPGQGLPGLTFF. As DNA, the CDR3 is TGTGCCAGCAGTCCGGGACAGGGATTACCGGGGCTTACTTTCTTT.

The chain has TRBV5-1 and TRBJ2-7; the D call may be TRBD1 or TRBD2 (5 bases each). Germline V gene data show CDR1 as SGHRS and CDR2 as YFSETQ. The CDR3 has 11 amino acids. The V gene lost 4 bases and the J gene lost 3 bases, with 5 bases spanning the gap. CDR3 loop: CASSGGYEQYF. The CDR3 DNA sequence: TGCGCCAGCAGCGGGGGCTACGAGCAGTACTTC. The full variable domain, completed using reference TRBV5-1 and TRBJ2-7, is KAGVTQTPRYLIKTRGQQVTLSCSPISGHRSVSWYQQTPGQGLQFLFEYFSETQRNKGNFPGRFSGRQFSNSRSEMNVSTLELGDSALYLCASSGGYEQYFGPGTRLTVT.

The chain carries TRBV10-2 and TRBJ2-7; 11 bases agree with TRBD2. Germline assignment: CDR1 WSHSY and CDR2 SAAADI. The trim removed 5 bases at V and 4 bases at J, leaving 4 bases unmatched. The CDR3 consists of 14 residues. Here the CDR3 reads CASSTGTSGYEQYF. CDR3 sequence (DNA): TGCGCCAGCAGTACCGGGACTAGCGGTTACGAGCAGTACTTC.

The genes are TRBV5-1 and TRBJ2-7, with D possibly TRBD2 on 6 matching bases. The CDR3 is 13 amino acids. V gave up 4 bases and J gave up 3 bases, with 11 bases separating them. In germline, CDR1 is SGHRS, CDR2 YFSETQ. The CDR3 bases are TGCGCCAGCAGCCCTACGGGACTCTACGAGCAGTACTTC. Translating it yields CASSPTGLYEQYF.

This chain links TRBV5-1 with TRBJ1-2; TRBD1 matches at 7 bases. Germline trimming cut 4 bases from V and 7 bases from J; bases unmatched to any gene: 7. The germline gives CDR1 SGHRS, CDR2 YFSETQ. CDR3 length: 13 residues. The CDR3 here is CASSTGQGVGYTF. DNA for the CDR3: TGCGCCAGCAGCACAGGCCAGGGGGTTGGCTACACCTTC.

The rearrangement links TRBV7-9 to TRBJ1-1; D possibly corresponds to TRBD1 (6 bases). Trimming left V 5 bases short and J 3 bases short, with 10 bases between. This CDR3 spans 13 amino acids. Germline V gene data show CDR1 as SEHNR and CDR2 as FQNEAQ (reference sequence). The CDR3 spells CASSQEGDTEAFF. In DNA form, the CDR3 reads TGTGCCAGCAGCCAAGAGGGGGACACTGAAGCTTTCTTT.

The CDR3 loop is CAWSVGLAGGDTQYF. CDR3 nucleotide sequence: TGTGCCTGGAGTGTTGGCCTAGCGGGAGGAGATACGCAGTATTTT. This chain links TRBV30 with TRBJ2-3; 11 bases align to TRBD2. With 0 bases clipped from V and 5 bases from J, the junction kept 4 bases outside the gene matches. CDR1 and CDR2 (germline): GTSNPN, SVGIG (reference sequence). CDR3 length: 15 amino acids.

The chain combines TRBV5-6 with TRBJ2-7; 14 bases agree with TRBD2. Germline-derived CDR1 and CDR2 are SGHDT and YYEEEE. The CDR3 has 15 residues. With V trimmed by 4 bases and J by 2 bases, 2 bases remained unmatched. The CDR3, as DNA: TGTGCCAGCAGCCGACTAGCGGGAGGGACCTACGAGCAGTACTTC. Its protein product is CASSRLAGGTYEQYF. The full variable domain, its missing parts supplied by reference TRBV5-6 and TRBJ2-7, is DAGVTQSPTHLIKTRGQQVTLRCSPKSGHDTVSWYQQALGQGPQFIFQYYEEEERQRGNFPDRFSGHQFPNYSSELNVNALLLGDSALYLCASSRLAGGTYEQYFGPGTRLTVT.

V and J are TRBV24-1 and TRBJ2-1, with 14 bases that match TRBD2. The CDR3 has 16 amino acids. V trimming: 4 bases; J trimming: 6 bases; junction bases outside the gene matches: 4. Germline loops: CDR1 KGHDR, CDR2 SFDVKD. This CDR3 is CATSETGTSGSNEQFF. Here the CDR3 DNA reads TGTGCCACCAGTGAAACCGGGACTAGCGGGAGCAATGAGCAGTTCTTC.

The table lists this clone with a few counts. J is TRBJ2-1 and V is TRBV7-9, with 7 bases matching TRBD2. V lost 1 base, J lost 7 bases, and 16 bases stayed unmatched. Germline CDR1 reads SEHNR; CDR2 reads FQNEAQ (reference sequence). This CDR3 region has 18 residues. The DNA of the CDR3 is TGTGCCAGCAGCTTAGTTGGAGGCGGGAGTGTCAACTTGAATGAGCAGTTCTTC. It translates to CASSLVGGGSVNLNEQFF.

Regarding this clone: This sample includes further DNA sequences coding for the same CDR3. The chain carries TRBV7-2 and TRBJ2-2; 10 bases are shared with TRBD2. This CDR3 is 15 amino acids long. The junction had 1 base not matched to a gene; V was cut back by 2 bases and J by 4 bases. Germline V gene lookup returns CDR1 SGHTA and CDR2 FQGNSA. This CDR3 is CASSLRTSGTGELFF. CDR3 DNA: TGTGCCAGCAGCTTAAGGACTAGCGGCACCGGGGAGCTGTTTTTT.